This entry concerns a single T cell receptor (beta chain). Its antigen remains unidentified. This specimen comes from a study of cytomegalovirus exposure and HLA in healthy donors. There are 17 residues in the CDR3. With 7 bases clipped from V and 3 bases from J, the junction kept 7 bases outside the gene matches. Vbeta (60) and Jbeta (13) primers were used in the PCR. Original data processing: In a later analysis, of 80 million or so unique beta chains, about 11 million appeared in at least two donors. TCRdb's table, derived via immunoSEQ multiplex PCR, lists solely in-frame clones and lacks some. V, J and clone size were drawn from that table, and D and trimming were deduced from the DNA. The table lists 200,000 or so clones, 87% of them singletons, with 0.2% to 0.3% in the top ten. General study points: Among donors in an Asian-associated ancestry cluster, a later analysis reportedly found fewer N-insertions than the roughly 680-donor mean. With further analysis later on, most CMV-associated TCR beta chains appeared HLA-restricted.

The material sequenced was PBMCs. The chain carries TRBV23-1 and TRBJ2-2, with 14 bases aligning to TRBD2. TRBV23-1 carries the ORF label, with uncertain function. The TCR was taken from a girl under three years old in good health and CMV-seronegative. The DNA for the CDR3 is TGCGCCAGCAAGACTAGCGGGGGGGGGCCCTACACCGGGGAGCTGTTTTTT. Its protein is CASKTSGGGPYTGELFF.